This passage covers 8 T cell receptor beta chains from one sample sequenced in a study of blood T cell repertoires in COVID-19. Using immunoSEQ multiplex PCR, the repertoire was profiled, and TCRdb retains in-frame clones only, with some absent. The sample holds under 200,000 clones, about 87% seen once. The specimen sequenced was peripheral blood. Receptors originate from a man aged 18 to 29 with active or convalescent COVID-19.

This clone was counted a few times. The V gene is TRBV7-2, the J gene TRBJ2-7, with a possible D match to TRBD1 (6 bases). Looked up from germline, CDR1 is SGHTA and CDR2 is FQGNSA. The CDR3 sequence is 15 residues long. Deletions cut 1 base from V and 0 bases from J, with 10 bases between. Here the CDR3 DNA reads TGTGCCAGCAGCTTAGTCCAGGGGTTCTCCTACGAGCAGTACTTC. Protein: CASSLVQGFSYEQYF.

CDR3 DNA: TGTGCCAGCAGCTACCGGGGACAGGGGGCCTCCGGGGCCAACGTCCTGACTTTC. Translated: CASSYRGQGASGANVLTF. The V and J genes are TRBV7-2 and TRBJ2-6, with 12 bases aligning to TRBD1. There are 18 residues in the CDR3. CDR1 SGHTA and CDR2 FQGNSA come from the germline V gene. J lost 4 bases, V lost 4 bases, and 8 bases had no gene match.

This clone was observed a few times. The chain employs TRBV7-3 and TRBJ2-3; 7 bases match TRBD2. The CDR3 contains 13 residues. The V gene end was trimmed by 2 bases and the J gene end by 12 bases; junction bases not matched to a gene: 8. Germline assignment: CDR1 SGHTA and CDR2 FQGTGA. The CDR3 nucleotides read TGTGCCAGCAGCTTATCTCGGGAGGCCGTACAGTATTTT. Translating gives CASSLSREAVQYF.

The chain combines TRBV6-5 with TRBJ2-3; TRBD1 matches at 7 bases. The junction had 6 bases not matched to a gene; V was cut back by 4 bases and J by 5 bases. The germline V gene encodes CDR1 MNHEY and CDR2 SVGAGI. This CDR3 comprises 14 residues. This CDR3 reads CASSFTGVIDTQYF. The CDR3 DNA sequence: TGTGCCAGCAGTTTCACAGGGGTGATAGATACGCAGTATTTT.

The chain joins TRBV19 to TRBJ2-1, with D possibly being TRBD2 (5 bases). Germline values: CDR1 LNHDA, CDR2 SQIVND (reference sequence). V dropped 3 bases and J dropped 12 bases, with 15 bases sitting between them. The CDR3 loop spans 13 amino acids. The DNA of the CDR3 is TGTGCCAGTAGTATTGGGTGGGAGTCGAGGCAGTTCTTC. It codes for CASSIGWESRQFF.

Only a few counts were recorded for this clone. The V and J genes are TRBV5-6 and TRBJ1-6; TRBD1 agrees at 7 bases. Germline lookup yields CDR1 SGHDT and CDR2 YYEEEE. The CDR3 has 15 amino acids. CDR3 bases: TGTGCGTCCCAAGGGCCGGCAGGGGGTAATTCACCCCTCCACTTT. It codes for CASQGPAGGNSPLHF.

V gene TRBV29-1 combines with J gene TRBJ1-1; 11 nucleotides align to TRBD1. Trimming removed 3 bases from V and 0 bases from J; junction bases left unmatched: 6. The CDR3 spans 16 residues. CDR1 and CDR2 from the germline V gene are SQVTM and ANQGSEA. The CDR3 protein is CSVEGTGGRMNTEAFF. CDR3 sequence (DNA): TGCAGCGTTGAGGGGACAGGGGGAAGGATGAACACTGAAGCTTTCTTT. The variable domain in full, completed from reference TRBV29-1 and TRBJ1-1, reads SAVISQKPSRDICQRGTSLTIQCQVDSQVTMMFWYRQQPGQSLTLIATANQGSEATYESGFVIDKFPISRPNLTFSTLTVSNMSPEDSSIYLCSVEGTGGRMNTEAFFGQGTRLTVV.

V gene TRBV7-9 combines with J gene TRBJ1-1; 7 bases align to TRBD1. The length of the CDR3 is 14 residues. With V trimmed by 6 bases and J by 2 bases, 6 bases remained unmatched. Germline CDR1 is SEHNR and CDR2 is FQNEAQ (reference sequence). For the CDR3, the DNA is TGTGCCAGCAGTTTCGGGACAGTTAACACTGAAGCTTTCTTT. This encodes CASSFGTVNTEAFF.